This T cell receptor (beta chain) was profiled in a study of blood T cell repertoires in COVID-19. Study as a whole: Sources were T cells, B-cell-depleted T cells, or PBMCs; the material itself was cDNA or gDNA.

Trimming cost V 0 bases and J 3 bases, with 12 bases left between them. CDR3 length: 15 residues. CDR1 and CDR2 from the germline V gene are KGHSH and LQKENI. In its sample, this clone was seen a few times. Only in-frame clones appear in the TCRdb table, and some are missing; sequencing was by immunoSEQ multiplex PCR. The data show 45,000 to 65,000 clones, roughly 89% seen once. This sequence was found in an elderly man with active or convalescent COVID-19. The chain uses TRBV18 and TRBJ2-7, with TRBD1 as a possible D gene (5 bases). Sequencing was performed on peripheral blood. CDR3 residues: CASSPPIGAVYEQYF. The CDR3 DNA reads TGTGCCAGCTCACCACCGATAGGGGCGGTCTACGAGCAGTACTTC.